The 7 T cell receptor beta chains given below trace back to one sample, sequenced in a study of cytomegalovirus exposure and HLA in healthy donors. The primer mix had 60 Vbeta and 13 Jbeta primers. Only in-frame clones appear in the TCRdb table, and some are missing; sequencing was by immunoSEQ multiplex PCR. The sample shows some 120,000 clones, more than 70% of them seen only once. Sequences were obtained from PBMCs. Receptors originate from a human donor in good health.

The CDR3 is CASSQFRGNTEAFF. In DNA form, the CDR3 reads TGTGCCAGCAGTCAGTTTAGGGGGAACACTGAAGCTTTCTTT. V usage is TRBV27 and J usage is TRBJ1-1; tentative D call: TRBD1 (5 bases). From germline, CDR1 is MNHEY and CDR2 SMNVEV (reference sequence). The CDR3 runs to 14 residues. V was trimmed by 5 bases and J by 1 base, leaving 11 bases between them.

The gene calls are TRBV5-1 and TRBJ2-1; no clear D. The CDR3 runs 11 residues. The V end lost 4 bases, the J end lost 11 bases, and 10 bases lay between the germline ends. CDR1 is SGHRS, CDR2 YFSETQ, per germline. The CDR3 DNA reads as TGCGCCAGCAGCCCCGACAACCAGCAGTTCTTC. Translating it yields CASSPDNQQFF.

This sequence joins TRBV5-6 and TRBJ1-5; tentative D call: TRBD1 (5 bases). V lost 2 bases and J 1 base, leaving 7 bases between the germline ends. CDR3 length: 14 residues. Germline-derived CDR1 and CDR2 are SGHDT and YYEEEE. CDR3 loop: CASSLGHSNQPQHF. In DNA, the CDR3 is TGTGCCAGCAGCTTAGGACACAGCAATCAGCCCCAGCATTTT.

The rearrangement joins TRBV2 to TRBJ1-4, with D unclear. Trimming took off 5 bases at V and 4 bases at J, with 11 bases between the two ends. The germline CDR1 and CDR2 sequences are SNHLY and FYNNEI. CDR3 length equals 14 residues. CDR3 in amino acids: CASSQVTFNEKLFF. The DNA of the CDR3 is TGTGCCAGCAGTCAGGTCACATTTAATGAAAAACTGTTTTTT.

This clone was picked up one time. The CDR3 DNA is TGTGCCAGCAGCTTTAAGGGAGGACAGGGTGAGACCCAGTACTTC. This translates into CASSFKGGQGETQYF. The chain combines TRBV5-6 with TRBJ2-5, with 8 nucleotides matching TRBD1. This CDR3 region has 15 residues. The junction had 8 bases not matched to a gene; V was cut back by 2 bases and J by 5 bases. The V gene's germline CDR1 is SGHDT and CDR2 YYEEEE.

This clone was recorded once. The chain uses TRBV5-1 and TRBJ2-7, with TRBD1 matching 8 bases. Germline V gene lookup returns CDR1 SGHRS and CDR2 YFSETQ. The CDR3 covers 16 residues. Germline trimming cut 3 bases from V and 0 bases from J; bases unmatched to any gene: 8. The CDR3 is CASSSPPGTGSYEQYF. CDR3 sequence (DNA): TGCGCCAGCAGCTCCCCTCCAGGGACAGGCTCCTACGAGCAGTACTTC. The complete variable domain, with remaining parts taken from reference TRBV5-1 and TRBJ2-7, reads KAGVTQTPRYLIKTRGQQVTLSCSPISGHRSVSWYQQTPGQGLQFLFEYFSETQRNKGNFPGRFSGRQFSNSRSEMNVSTLELGDSALYLCASSSPPGTGSYEQYFGPGTRLTVT.

This chain joins TRBV5-1 and TRBJ2-3, with no clear D. Germline V gene lookup returns CDR1 SGHRS and CDR2 YFSETQ. The V and J ends lost 4 bases and 0 bases respectively, with 18 bases between them. This CDR3 has 17 amino acids. The DNA for the CDR3 is TGCGCCAGCAGCCGAACGCGTCGGGTGGTAAGCACAGATACGCAGTATTTT. Protein product: CASSRTRRVVSTDTQYF.